This TCR beta chain was recovered during a study of CD8 T cells in Susac syndrome. Random hexamers were used to reverse transcribe about 0.45 to 1 ug of RNA. TCRdb re-analysed the immunoSEQ multiplex PCR reads in MiXCR, keeping a single row per CDR3 protein. The sample yields 200,000 to 250,000 distinct CDR3 sequences, less than 95% seen once. V lost 0 bases, J lost 0 bases, and 9 bases lay in between. CDR1 PRHDT and CDR2 FYEKMQ come from the germline V gene (reference sequence). This CDR3 comprises 16 residues. The chain joins TRBV13 to TRBJ1-3; D gene uncertain. The clonotype comes from a human donor with Susac syndrome. What was sequenced was CD4+ T cells from PBMCs. DNA of the CDR3: TGTGCCAGCAGCTTAGGAACGGAGAGCTCTGGAAACACCATATATTTT. Translated, it gives CASSLGTESSGNTIYF.